The 30 T cell receptor beta chains listed next were all sequenced from one sample in a study of tumor-infiltrating lymphocytes in primary liver carcinoma. Scientists recovered RNA and DNA together from approximately 20-30 mg of unsorted bulk tissue. Researchers generated TCR beta cDNA from around 510 ng of total RNA, relying on a constant-region primer. Three nested multiplex PCR rounds, a slightly modified ARM-PCR method, built the TCR beta libraries. The opening two PCR rounds, around 9 cycles each, paired TRBV1-TRBV30 forward primers with a C-beta reverse primer. TCRdb re-derived calls from the multiplex PCR reads in MiXCR, one entry per CDR3 protein. Of some 110,000 distinct CDR3 sequences in the sample, 64% were seen once. Sequencing was carried out using liver tumor tissue from sampling region 3. Regarding subset: tumor region T3, left-lateral pole. Source of these receptors: a woman aged 55-70 years with primary liver carcinoma and hepatitis B virus infection.

For this clonotype: This CDR3 fails to terminate in the conserved phenylalanine or tryptophan, so it likely reflects a read error. The limits of the CDR3 on the DNA are not certain, so only TCRdb's listed CDR3 is given. The genes are TRBV29-1 and TRBJ1-2; the D segment call TRBD1 is taken from the table without a DNA check. The germline V gene encodes CDR1 SQVTM and CDR2 ANQGSEA. Both ends counted, the CDR3 spans 11 residues. This CDR3 reads CSVPGRYGCTL.

This clonotype was found a few times. A much larger clone sits a single nucleotide away, making a read error possible. The chain couples TRBV10-3 to TRBJ2-1; 7 nucleotides align to TRBD1. This CDR3 is built from 15 residues. Germline CDR1 ENHRY, CDR2 SYGVKD. The CDR3 is CAIRVRDSSYNELFF. The CDR3 DNA reads TGTGCCATCAGGGTACGGGACAGCTCCTACAATGAGCTGTTCTTC.

This clonotype came up a few times. A much larger clonotype is one base distant, so this may be a read error. The chain combines TRBV6-1 with TRBJ2-2; D not resolved. This CDR3 region has 13 residues. CDR1 and CDR2 (germline): MNHNS, SASEGT. Trimming left V 5 bases short and J 6 bases short, with 10 bases between. Here the CDR3 reads CASSKQKAGELFF. CDR3 coding DNA: TGTGCCAGCAGTAAACAGAAGGCCGGGGAGCTGTTTTTT.

With respect to this clonotype: The CDR3 does not end in the conserved phenylalanine or tryptophan, so this is likely a read error. The CDR3 DNA reads as TGTGCCAGCAGCTTGACTAGCGGGTGTTACGGGCAGTACTTA. Translated: CASSLTSGCYGQYL. The chain carries TRBV11-2 and TRBJ2-7, with 10 bases lining up with TRBD2. This CDR3 region has 14 residues. Germline lookup yields CDR1 SGHAT and CDR2 FQNNGV.

Notes on this clonotype: A junction boundary mismatches the germline segment, possibly from a read error. The chain recombines TRBV11-2 with TRBJ1-2; D is undetermined. Per germline, CDR1 SGHAT and CDR2 FQNNGV. The CDR3 runs to 11 residues. The CDR3 DNA reads TGTACCAGCAGCTTATGGAGGTGCTACACCTTC. This sequence encodes CTSSLWRCYTF.

There are a few counts of this clonotype. A much larger clone sits a single nucleotide away, making a read error possible. The rearrangement links TRBV2 to TRBJ2-3; either TRBD1 or TRBD2 may fit D (6 bases each). Trimming removed 10 bases from V and 8 bases from J, with 16 bases in between. CDR3 size: 12 residues. Germline lookup yields CDR1 SNHLY and CDR2 FYNNEI. The CDR3 reads CATRGAAGTQYF. The CDR3, as DNA: TGTGCCACAAGGGGGGCCGCGGGTACGCAGTATTTT.

The chain employs TRBV28 and TRBJ1-1; D is perhaps TRBD1 (5 bases). CDR1 is MDHEN, CDR2 SYDVKM, per germline. V was cut by 7 bases and J by 4 bases, with 19 bases left in between. There are 15 residues in the CDR3. This CDR3 reads CASTSGEAGGTEAFF. CDR3 nucleotides: TGTGCCAGCACGTCGGGGGAGGCTGGGGGCACTGAAGCTTTCTTT.

Remarks on this clonotype: A much larger clonotype is one base distant, so this may be a read error. The chain carries TRBV4-2 and TRBJ1-3; D is perhaps TRBD1 (5 bases). The V gene's germline CDR1 is LGHNA and CDR2 YNFKEQ. The CDR3 consists of 16 residues. The CDR3 spells CASSQGQGGSGNTICF. CDR3 nucleotides: TGTGCCAGCAGCCAAGGTCAGGGCGGCTCTGGAAACACCATATGTTTT.

This clonotype was picked up a small number of times. The junction departs from germline at one end; a sequencing error may be responsible. This CDR3 reads CASSVEAVTRTFF. The CDR3 DNA is TGTGCCAGCAGCGTAGAGGCGGTTACCCGGACTTTCTTT. This rearrangement joins TRBV11-3 to TRBJ1-1; D is unresolved. The germline CDR1 and CDR2 sequences are SGHNT and YENEEA. The CDR3 spans 13 residues. Combining the CDR3 with reference TRBV11-3 and TRBJ1-1 gives the whole variable domain EAGVVQSPRYKIIEKKQPVAFWCNPISGHNTLYWYLQNLGQGPELLIRYENEEAVDDSQLPKDRFSAERLKGVDSTLKIQPAELGDSAVYLCASSVEAVTRTFFGQGTRLTVV.

This clonotype came up a few times. J is TRBJ2-7 and V is TRBV2; TRBD2 agrees at 7 bases. The CDR3 runs 15 residues. Germline V gene data show CDR1 as SNHLY and CDR2 as FYNNEI. Trimming cost V 6 bases and J 6 bases; bases outside gene matches: 14. The CDR3 DNA reads as TGTGCCAGCAGGATCCCGAGGGGAGGGTTCCCCGAGCAGTACTTC. Translated, it gives CASRIPRGGFPEQYF.

Comments on this clonotype: A junction boundary mismatches the germline segment, possibly from a read error. The CDR3 protein is CARSNRDGGTETQYF. CDR3 coding DNA: TGTGCCCGCAGTAACAGGGATGGGGGGACCGAGACCCAGTACTTC. The chain is built from TRBV6-5 and TRBJ2-5, with D perhaps assigned TRBD1 or TRBD2 (6 bases each). The CDR3 is made up of 15 amino acids. Germline-derived CDR1 and CDR2 are MNHEY and SVGAGI.

This clonotype has more than one count but fewer than ten. This chain links TRBV28 with TRBJ2-5; no clear D gene. This CDR3 is 11 amino acids long. CDR1 and CDR2 from the germline V gene are MDHEN and SYDVKM. Trimming took off 3 bases at V and 4 bases at J, with 3 bases between the two ends. Written as DNA, the CDR3 is TGTGCCAGCAGTTTGACAGAGACCCAGTACTTC. Translating gives CASSLTETQYF.

On this clonotype: Since the CDR3 does not end with the conserved phenylalanine or tryptophan, this likely comes from a read error. The DNA is omitted, as the CDR3 cannot be located on it reliably, and the CDR3 follows TCRdb's listing. This chain connects TRBV11-3 to TRBJ2-7; the DNA was not used to check the table's D call, TRBD1. Including both end residues, the CDR3 is 15 amino acids long. Germline V gives CDR1 SGHNT, CDR2 YENEEA. The CDR3 spells CTSSPGTGGNYERYS.

V and J are TRBV24-1 and TRBJ2-3, with TRBD1 as a possible D gene (5 bases). Germline values: CDR1 KGHDR, CDR2 SFDVKD. The ends were cut back, 0 bases at V and 0 bases at J, with 12 bases in the middle. The CDR3 loop spans 17 amino acids. CDR3 nucleotides: TGTGCCACCAGTGATTTGGAGCAGGGCACTAGCACAGATACGCAGTATTTT. Residues: CATSDLEQGTSTDTQYF.

This clonotype occurred once. The rearrangement uses TRBV7-9 and TRBJ2-1, with a possible D match to TRBD1 (5 bases). The V and J ends lost 1 base and 7 bases respectively, with 26 bases between them. CDR1 is SEHNR, CDR2 FQNEAQ, per germline (reference sequence). The CDR3 length is 19 residues. The chain's CDR3 is CASSLGWRPLDKGTNEQFF. The CDR3 DNA follows: TGTGCCAGCAGCTTAGGTTGGCGCCCGCTGGACAAGGGTACAAATGAGCAGTTCTTC.

This clonotype showed up just a few times. A much larger clone lies a single base off, so this may be a read error. The chain uses TRBV29-1 and TRBJ2-7; a weak D match, TRBD1 (5 bases). The germline CDR1 and CDR2 sequences are SQVTM and ANQGSEA. The CDR3 has 12 amino acids. This CDR3 reads CSTTMGHAEQYF. The CDR3, as DNA: TGCAGTACTACAATGGGGCACGCCGAGCAGTACTTC.

The CDR3 loop reads CASSLVHTYEQYF. The CDR3 nucleotides read TGTGCCAGCAGCTTAGTCCATACCTACGAGCAGTACTTC. The chain is built from TRBV7-8 and TRBJ2-7; D call uncertain. CDR3 length: 13 amino acids. Trimming shortened V by 1 base and J by 2 bases, and 6 bases separated the two germline ends. CDR1 and CDR2 (germline): SGHVS, FQNEAQ.

The rearrangement links TRBV20-1 to TRBJ2-7; no reliable D call. Per the germline V gene, CDR1 is DFQATT and CDR2 is SNEGSKA (reference sequence). Between the trimmed V and J ends, which lost 7 bases and 6 bases, there was a span of 19 bases. This CDR3 region has 13 residues. The CDR3 DNA reads TGCAGTGTACAGCTGAATGCTCCTACCGAGCAGTACTTC. Translated: CSVQLNAPTEQYF.

This clonotype was found a few times. As the CDR3 is not closed by the conserved phenylalanine or tryptophan, this likely results from a read error. J is TRBJ2-2 and V is TRBV11-2, with D hard to call. Germline-derived CDR1 and CDR2 are SGHAT and FQNNGV. This CDR3 contains 13 residues. The CDR3 is CASSLGLAGELFL. The CDR3, as DNA: TGTGCCAGTAGCTTAGGTCTGGCCGGGGAGCTGTTTCTT.

This clonotype occurred many times. The rearrangement uses TRBV6-6 and TRBJ1-1; 7 bases align to TRBD1. Germline loops: CDR1 MNHNY, CDR2 SVGAGI (reference sequence). This CDR3 comprises 15 residues. V was pared by 0 bases and J by 8 bases, with 9 bases of the junction left unmatched. The CDR3 DNA is TGTGCCAGCAGTTACTCGCTGGGACAGAGGGAAGAAGCTTTCTTT. Translating it yields CASSYSLGQREEAFF.

The chain has TRBV28 and TRBJ2-7, with 7 bases identical to TRBD1. After removal of 3 bases from V and 4 bases from J, the junction contained 3 bases not matched to a gene. This CDR3 contains 13 residues. Looked up from germline, CDR1 is MDHEN and CDR2 is SYDVKM. The CDR3 DNA follows: TGTGCCAGCAGTTTCGCCAGGGGGTACGAGCAGTACTTC. Residues: CASSFARGYEQYF.

This clonotype was counted a few times. The chain combines TRBV12-3 or TRBV12-4 with TRBJ1-1, with TRBD1 matching 8 bases. The CDR3 is made up of 14 amino acids. Trimming at V came to 10 bases and at J to 0 bases, leaving 7 bases not matched to a gene. CDR3 sequence (DNA): TGTGCCATCAATCGACAGGGGATGAACACTGAAGCTTTCTTT. This translates into CAINRQGMNTEAFF.

This chain joins TRBV11-1 and TRBJ1-2; TRBD1 might be the D (5 bases). From germline, CDR1 is SGHAT and CDR2 FQDESV (reference sequence). V was shortened by 6 bases and J by 6 bases, with 20 bases between the two germline ends. This CDR3 is 15 amino acids long. In DNA form, the CDR3 reads TGTGCCAGCAGTTTCTCAGGCAGGGTCAGGGATGGCTACACCTTC. Its protein is CASSFSGRVRDGYTF.

With regard to this clonotype: A much larger clone is a single base away; this may be a read error. The chain combines TRBV6-1 with TRBJ1-2, with D perhaps matching TRBD1 (6 bases). The CDR3 covers 15 residues. The germline V gene has CDR1 MNHNS and CDR2 SASEGT. CDR3 protein: CASSEVAGAPYDYTF. The CDR3 DNA sequence: TGTGCCAGCAGTGAAGTGGCAGGGGCCCCTTATGACTACACCTTC.

The chain carries TRBV19 and TRBJ1-1; D gene ambiguous. Trimming stripped 6 bases from V and 0 bases from J, with 17 bases between. This CDR3 spans 16 amino acids. From germline, CDR1 is LNHDA and CDR2 SQIVND (reference sequence). Written as DNA, the CDR3 is TGTGCCAGTAGCATGGATTCCCGGCCCATGAACACTGAAGCTTTCTTT. Translated, it gives CASSMDSRPMNTEAFF. The full variable domain, its missing parts supplied by reference TRBV19 and TRBJ1-1, is DGGITQSPKYLFRKEGQNVTLSCEQNLNHDAMYWYRQDPGQGLRLIYYSQIVNDFQKGDIAEGYSVSREKKESFPLTVTSAQKNPTAFYLCASSMDSRPMNTEAFFGQGTRLTVV.

The genes are TRBV11-2 and TRBJ2-1, with TRBD2 identical over 14 bases. This CDR3 has 17 residues. Germline V CDR1 and CDR2: SGHAT, FQNNGV. Here the CDR3 reads CVGSRRLAGGPGDEQFF. CDR3 nucleotides: TGTGTCGGCAGCAGGAGACTAGCGGGAGGGCCAGGGGATGAGCAGTTCTTC. Complete variable domain (other parts from reference TRBV11-2 and TRBJ2-1): EAGVAQSPRYKIIEKRQSVAFWCNPISGHATLYWYQQILGQGPKLLIQFQNNGVVDDSQLPKDRFSAERLKGVDSTLKIQPAKLEDSAVYLCVGSRRLAGGPGDEQFFGPGTRLTVL.

The chain employs TRBV28 and TRBJ2-5; 11 bases agree with TRBD2. The germline CDR1 and CDR2 sequences are MDHEN and SYDVKM. The V segment lost 10 bases and the J segment 5 bases; nucleotides outside the gene matches: 15. This CDR3 is 16 amino acids long. As DNA, the CDR3 is TGTGCCACTCAGGGGTTCGGGACTAGCGGAGATGAGACCCAGTACTTC. It yields the protein CATQGFGTSGDETQYF.

This clonotype was counted a few times. The chain has TRBV28 and TRBJ2-1, with a weak D call TRBD1 (5 bases). Germline lookup yields CDR1 MDHEN and CDR2 SYDVKM. Trimming removed 2 bases at V and 2 bases at J, with 13 bases between. The CDR3 is 16 residues long. CDR3 nucleotide sequence: TGTGCCAGCAGTTTAAGGGGCGGACGAGCCTACAATGAGCAGTTCTTC. This encodes CASSLRGGRAYNEQFF.

Comment on this clonotype: A read error may produce the germline difference seen at one junction end. The V call is TRBV29-1, the J call TRBJ2-1; a weak D match, TRBD2 (6 bases). The germline V gene encodes CDR1 SQVTM and CDR2 ANQGSEA. This CDR3 comprises 13 residues. This CDR3 reads CGVAYKGGNEQFF. The DNA of the CDR3 is TGCGGCGTTGCTTACAAGGGAGGCAATGAGCAGTTCTTC.

In the case of this clonotype: Sequence at one end of the junction differs from germline and may be a read error. The chain combines TRBV6-6 with TRBJ2-2, with a weak D call TRBD2 (5 bases). The CDR3 runs to 13 residues. Germline CDR1 is MNHNY and CDR2 is SVGAGI (reference sequence). CDR3 in amino acids: CDSSYGSTGELFF. The CDR3 bases are TGTGACAGCAGTTATGGGAGCACCGGGGAGCTGTTTTTT.